Listed here are 31 T cell receptor beta chains from one sample, sequenced in a study of T cell repertoires in cytomegalovirus infection. TCRdb fed the reads into MiXCR, producing one record per CDR3 protein. The data show 680,000 or so distinct CDR3 sequences, 35% seen once. Input material: PBMCs. These receptors were collected from a human donor in good health (CMV status not recorded). Some clones in this sample may be carry-over from other donors' samples.

This clonotype was counted only a few times. This chain joins TRBV7-9 and TRBJ1-1; D remains ambiguous. Between the trimmed V and J ends, which lost 0 bases and 5 bases, there was a span of 10 bases. CDR1 is SEHNR, CDR2 FQNEAQ, per germline (reference sequence). This CDR3 contains 14 residues. CDR3 protein: CASSLAIGVTEAFF. The CDR3 bases are TGTGCCAGCAGCTTAGCGATCGGGGTTACTGAAGCTTTCTTT.

The chain employs TRBV2 and TRBJ2-5, with D perhaps matching TRBD1 (5 bases). V dropped 4 bases and J dropped 1 base, with 13 bases sitting between them. This CDR3 spans 15 amino acids. In germline, CDR1 is SNHLY, CDR2 FYNNEI. The CDR3 sequence: CASSAEQGAQETQYF. The CDR3 DNA reads as TGTGCCAGCAGTGCGGAACAAGGGGCCCAAGAGACCCAGTACTTC.

Only a few counts were recorded for this clonotype. This chain links TRBV7-9 with TRBJ2-7; D possibly matches TRBD1 or TRBD2 (5 bases each). The V and J ends lost 1 base and 3 bases respectively, with 10 bases between them. Germline CDR1 reads SEHNR; CDR2 reads FQNEAQ (reference sequence). This CDR3 comprises 14 residues. The CDR3 sequence is CASSLEGRYYEQYF. For the CDR3, the DNA is TGTGCCAGCAGCTTAGAGGGACGGTACTACGAGCAGTACTTC.

The genes are TRBV4-1 and TRBJ1-5; D is uncertain. Between the trimmed V and J ends, which lost 3 bases and 0 bases, there was a span of 12 bases. CDR1 is MGHRA, CDR2 YSYEKL, per germline. This CDR3 has 16 residues. CDR3 region: CASSQTEQNSNQPQHF. Written as DNA, the CDR3 is TGCGCCAGCAGCCAGACCGAACAGAATAGCAATCAGCCCCAGCATTTT.

To note about this clonotype: This may be a read error, as it is one base from a much larger clone. The J gene is TRBJ2-1, the V gene TRBV7-2; D is tentatively TRBD1 or TRBD2 (5 bases each). The germline CDR1 and CDR2 sequences are SGHTA and FQGNSA. This CDR3 has 17 amino acids. The CDR3 DNA reads TGTGCCGGCAGCTTACGAACGGGGCGGACGTCGTACAATGAGCAGTTCTTC. Protein: CAGSLRTGRTSYNEQFF.

This clonotype has just a few counts. CDR3 loop: CASSYSRLANTQYF. DNA for the CDR3: TGTGCCAGCAGTTACTCGCGTCTGGCCAATACGCAGTATTTT. The J gene is TRBJ2-3, the V gene TRBV6-6; no clear D gene. V was shortened by 0 bases and J by 7 bases, with 11 bases between the two germline ends. This CDR3 contains 14 residues. Germline assignment: CDR1 MNHNY and CDR2 SVGAGI (reference sequence).

The CDR3 reads CASRHGQGGNTGELFF. Written as DNA, the CDR3 is TGTGCCAGCAGACACGGACAGGGGGGGAACACCGGGGAGCTGTTTTTT. The V gene is TRBV7-4, the J gene TRBJ2-2, with TRBD1 matching 10 bases. The germline V gene encodes CDR1 SGHVT and CDR2 SQSDAQ. Unmatched junction bases numbered 5, after V lost 6 bases and J lost 1 base. The CDR3 runs 16 residues.

The chain has TRBV4-1 and TRBJ1-2; no definite D call. The germline V gene encodes CDR1 MGHRA and CDR2 YSYEKL. V lost 0 bases and J lost 3, with 26 bases in between. CDR3 length equals 20 residues. In DNA, the CDR3 is TGCGCCAGCAGCCAAGATAAGGTAGGAAGAGGGAAAGGCCTCGACTATGGCTACACCTTC. Protein sequence: CASSQDKVGRGKGLDYGYTF.

A few counts support this clonotype. The chain combines TRBV10-1 with TRBJ2-7; possibly TRBD2 for D (5 bases). Germline V gene lookup returns CDR1 WNHNN and CDR2 SYGVQD (reference sequence). This CDR3 comprises 13 residues. V was clipped by 5 bases and J by 3 bases, with 11 bases between them. The CDR3 DNA is TGCGCCAGCAGTCCCGGGATGTACTACGAGCAGTACTTC. This codes for CASSPGMYYEQYF.

This clonotype was observed once. V and J are TRBV11-3 and TRBJ1-4; 7 nucleotides line up with TRBD1. This CDR3 is 14 amino acids long. In germline, CDR1 is SGHNT, CDR2 YENEEA. Trimming cost V 4 bases and J 14 bases; bases outside gene matches: 13. CDR3 nucleotide sequence: TGTGCCAGCAGCTCTTTCGGGACAGCCCGGCCTCTGTTTTTT. The encoded protein is CASSSFGTARPLFF.

This clonotype was counted between two and nine times. V gene TRBV28 combines with J gene TRBJ2-3; possible D gene TRBD1, 5 bases. There are 16 residues in the CDR3. Looked up from germline, CDR1 is MDHEN and CDR2 is SYDVKM. V was pared by 2 bases and J by 3 bases, with 15 bases between. CDR3 residues: CASSLTGRKGTDTQYF. The CDR3 DNA is TGTGCCAGCAGTTTAACAGGACGAAAGGGAACAGATACGCAGTATTTT.

This clonotype was picked up a small number of times. The chain employs TRBV5-1 and TRBJ1-6; D uncertain. Trimming cost V 5 bases and J 7 bases, with 13 bases left between them. Germline assignment: CDR1 SGHRS and CDR2 YFSETQ. The CDR3 extends over 14 amino acids. CDR3 coding DNA: TGCGCCAGCAGTCTGGATACAGCCAATTCACCCCTCCACTTT. This gives the protein CASSLDTANSPLHF.

This clonotype was counted a few times. The V and J genes are TRBV11-2 and TRBJ2-5; no clear D. CDR3 length: 15 residues. Germline V gene sequence: CDR1 SGHAT, CDR2 FQNNGV. V was trimmed by 0 bases and J by 2 bases, leaving 10 bases between them. The CDR3 nucleotides read TGTGCCAGCAGCTTAGATTCGGTGGGACAAGAGACCCAGTACTTC. Residues: CASSLDSVGQETQYF.

This chain links TRBV12-3 or TRBV12-4 with TRBJ1-5; D is uncertain. V dropped 4 bases and J dropped 2 bases, with 18 bases sitting between them. The CDR3 length is 17 residues. CDR3 region: CASSSPLAWGGNQPQHF. The DNA for the CDR3 is TGTGCCAGCAGTTCCCCCCTAGCCTGGGGTGGCAATCAGCCCCAGCATTTT.

V usage is TRBV7-2 and J usage is TRBJ2-5, with 7 bases that match TRBD2. Germline CDR1 SGHTA, CDR2 FQGNSA. The CDR3 contains 16 residues. V lost 1 base to trimming and J lost 4 bases; unmatched junction nucleotides: 9. The CDR3 protein is CASSLVGGGGGETQYF. CDR3 nucleotide sequence: TGTGCCAGCAGCTTAGTTGGTGGGGGGGGTGGAGAGACCCAGTACTTC.

The V call is TRBV18, the J call TRBJ2-1; the match to TRBD2 covers 13 bases. CDR1 is KGHSH and CDR2 is LQKENI in the germline V gene. CDR3 length equals 17 residues. Germline trimming cut 2 bases from V and 4 bases from J; bases unmatched to any gene: 5. The CDR3 DNA reads as TGTGCCAGCTCACCAGCGACTAGCGGGGGGTTTTACAATGAGCAGTTCTTC. This encodes CASSPATSGGFYNEQFF.

In the case of this clonotype: A much larger clonotype is one base distant, so this may be a read error. The chain combines TRBV7-9 with TRBJ2-7; TRBD2 matches 7 bases. The CDR3 sequence is 16 residues long. Germline V gives CDR1 SEHNR, CDR2 FQNEAQ (reference sequence). The CDR3 bases are TGTGCCAGCAGCTTAGGCCGGGCTAGCGGACCCTACGAGCGGTACTTC. Translation: CASSLGRASGPYERYF.

This chain connects TRBV5-3 to TRBJ1-2, with TRBD1 identical over 8 bases. TRBV5-3 is classed as an ORF, of uncertain function. The CDR3 has 14 residues. The V gene end was trimmed by 8 bases and the J gene end by 6 bases; junction bases not matched to a gene: 12. In nucleotides, the CDR3 is TGTGCCAGCAGCATCCCAGGGGGCGGCCATGGCTACACCTTC. Amino acids: CASSIPGGGHGYTF.

V gene TRBV28 combines with J gene TRBJ2-5, with no clear D. Germline V lookup: CDR1 MDHEN, CDR2 SYDVKM. Trimming shortened V by 5 bases and J by 0 bases, and 7 bases separated the two germline ends. There are 13 residues in the CDR3. Here the CDR3 reads CASSVVNQETQYF. The CDR3 DNA reads as TGTGCCAGCAGTGTGGTAAACCAAGAGACCCAGTACTTC.

This clonotype was seen repeatedly, ten times or more. The V and J genes are TRBV7-2 and TRBJ2-7; a possible D gene is TRBD2 (6 bases). Trimming shortened V by 6 bases and J by 0 bases, and 15 bases separated the two germline ends. The CDR3 covers 15 residues. The germline CDR1 and CDR2 sequences are SGHTA and FQGNSA. For the CDR3, the DNA is TGTGCCAGCAGGCCTCTAGCGTTAAGCTCCTACGAGCAGTACTTC. The encoded protein is CASRPLALSSYEQYF.

A note on this clonotype: The junction shows a germline mismatch at one end, possibly a read error. J is TRBJ1-3 and V is TRBV12-3 or TRBV12-4, with D unclear. The CDR3 runs 15 residues. In DNA form, the CDR3 reads TGTGCCAGCACCTTAGGGCTGAGGTGGGGAAACAACATATATTTT. It yields the protein CASTLGLRWGNNIYF.

This clonotype turned up a few times. The genes are TRBV12-3 or TRBV12-4 and TRBJ2-5; 12 bases fit TRBD2. With V trimmed by 6 bases and J by 5 bases, 4 bases remained unmatched. The CDR3 runs 14 residues. CDR3 region: CASRPSGGAETQYF. For the CDR3, the DNA is TGTGCCAGCAGGCCTAGCGGGGGGGCCGAGACCCAGTACTTC.

This clonotype was seen ten or more times. The chain carries TRBV7-2 and TRBJ1-5; 7 nucleotides match TRBD1. This CDR3 is built from 16 residues. Germline loops: CDR1 SGHTA, CDR2 FQGNSA. With 5 bases clipped from V and 3 bases from J, the junction kept 10 bases outside the gene matches. DNA of the CDR3: TGTGCCAGCAGCATTCGCTCGACAGGGAACAATCAGCCCCAGCATTTT. It translates to CASSIRSTGNNQPQHF.

The J gene is TRBJ1-4, the V gene TRBV2; D unresolved. CDR3 size: 11 residues. Germline V gives CDR1 SNHLY, CDR2 FYNNEI. V gave up 6 bases and J gave up 14 bases, with 13 bases separating them. CDR3 amino acids: CASRGTPSLFF. CDR3 coding DNA: TGTGCCAGCAGGGGCACCCCAAGCCTGTTTTTT.

Ten or more counts support this clonotype. The chain links TRBV7-2 to TRBJ2-1; D not certain. V lost 2 bases and J lost 0, with 8 bases in between. Germline values: CDR1 SGHTA, CDR2 FQGNSA. The CDR3 loop spans 15 amino acids. The CDR3 sequence is CASSLRRDSYNEQFF. DNA of the CDR3: TGTGCCAGCAGCTTACGAAGGGACTCCTACAATGAGCAGTTCTTC.

Only a few counts were recorded for this clonotype. V and J are TRBV24-1 and TRBJ2-3; D might be TRBD1 (6 bases). Trimming removed 5 bases at V and 0 bases at J, with 14 bases between. The CDR3 is 16 residues long. Germline V gene data show CDR1 as KGHDR and CDR2 as SFDVKD. CDR3 coding DNA: TGTGCCACCAGTGCCCTGGGACACCGTAGCACAGATACGCAGTATTTT. It codes for CATSALGHRSTDTQYF.

This clonotype was observed a handful of times. The chain combines TRBV4-1 with TRBJ2-3, with D perhaps given as TRBD1 or TRBD2 (7 bases each). Germline-derived CDR1 and CDR2 are MGHRA and YSYEKL. This CDR3 is built from 15 residues. V lost 4 bases and J lost 6, with 17 bases in between. The CDR3 sequence is CASSPGPAGQDTQYF. CDR3 bases: TGCGCCAGCAGCCCGGGACCAGCGGGACAGGATACGCAGTATTTT.

This chain links TRBV11-2 with TRBJ2-7; D is unclear. V gave up 0 bases and J gave up 3 bases, with 21 bases separating them. The CDR3 runs 18 residues. CDR1 SGHAT and CDR2 FQNNGV come from the germline V gene. The CDR3 coding sequence is TGTGCCAGCAGCTTAGATCCCGGACCGTCCCCCTCCCTCTACGAGCAGTACTTC. Translation gives CASSLDPGPSPSLYEQYF.

This clonotype was seen only a few times. The chain carries TRBV6-5 and TRBJ1-2; D not certain. CDR1 and CDR2 from the germline V gene are MNHEY and SVGAGI. The germline V and J ends were trimmed by 0 bases and 8 bases, with 13 bases remaining between them. This CDR3 spans 14 amino acids. This chain's CDR3 is CASSYSIYGGGYTF. Written as DNA, the CDR3 is TGTGCCAGCAGTTACTCGATCTACGGCGGGGGCTACACCTTC.

The table lists this clonotype with a few counts. This rearrangement joins TRBV7-8 to TRBJ1-3, with unresolved D. The V gene lost 5 bases and the J gene lost 4 bases, with 9 bases spanning the gap. This CDR3 spans 13 amino acids. Germline V gives CDR1 SGHVS, CDR2 FQNEAQ. In DNA form, the CDR3 reads TGTGCCAGCAGCACGGGGTACGGAAACACCATATATTTT. It encodes CASSTGYGNTIYF.

There are a few counts of this clonotype. V and J are TRBV11-2 and TRBJ1-2; D remains unclear. The germline gives CDR1 SGHAT, CDR2 FQNNGV. Trimming stripped 0 bases from V and 4 bases from J, with 15 bases between. CDR3 length: 16 amino acids. CDR3 protein: CASSLEVGMDSYGYTF. CDR3 bases: TGTGCCAGCAGCTTAGAGGTCGGGATGGATTCCTATGGCTACACCTTC.